This T cell receptor beta chain is from a study of blood T cells in healthy people across ages. Looked up from germline, CDR1 is MDHEN and CDR2 is SYDVKM. Deletions cut 6 bases from V and 4 bases from J, with 18 bases between. CDR3 length: 15 residues. Combining a sample-barcoded 5' primer with a J-beta primer mix, a second PCR ran for 7 to 11 cycles. Each CDR3 protein is one row after TCRdb ran MiXCR on the 5' RACE reads. In the table there are some 1 million distinct CDR3 sequences, more than 35% of which are singletons. The receptor was derived from a woman aged 55-70 years in good health. Sequencing input: blood. The rearrangement links TRBV28 to TRBJ2-5; the D gene is possibly TRBD1 (6 bases). The CDR3 DNA reads as TGTGCCAGCAGCTACATAAGGGGGAGCGGAGAGACCCAGTACTTC. Amino acid sequence: CASSYIRGSGETQYF.